Following are 3 T cell receptor beta chains from one sample sequenced in a study of blood T cell repertoires in COVID-19. Assay used: immunoSEQ multiplex PCR; TCRdb lists only in-frame clones, some missing. Of fewer than 150,000 clones in the sample, roughly four fifths were seen once. Sequencing was carried out using peripheral blood. The receptors originated from a woman between 45 and 65 years old with acute or convalescent COVID-19.

The V gene is TRBV9, the J gene TRBJ1-4, with D unclear. CDR1 is SGDLS and CDR2 is YYNGEE in the germline V gene. This CDR3 has 14 amino acids. V lost 7 bases to trimming and J lost 1 base, with 11 bases between them. The CDR3 here is CASGYRVTNEKLFF. CDR3 DNA sequence: TGTGCCAGCGGGTATCGGGTAACTAATGAAAAACTGTTTTTT.

The chain links TRBV3-1 (or the pseudogene TRBV3-2) to TRBJ1-3; possibly TRBD1 for D (6 bases). The V and J ends lost 2 bases and 3 bases respectively, with 11 bases between them. CDR3 length equals 15 residues. The V gene's germline CDR1 is LGHDT and CDR2 YNNKEL (reference sequence). The CDR3 bases are TGTGCCAGCAGCCAATACAGGGAAGGTGGAAACACCATATATTTT. Its protein is CASSQYREGGNTIYF.

V and J are TRBV5-6 and TRBJ2-3, with TRBD1 identical over 9 bases. Germline V gene sequence: CDR1 SGHDT, CDR2 YYEEEE. J lost 6 bases, V lost 4 bases, and 9 bases had no gene match. The CDR3 is made up of 15 amino acids. CDR3 residues: CASSPEGTGWDTQYF. The DNA for the CDR3 is TGTGCCAGCAGCCCTGAGGGGACAGGGTGGGATACGCAGTATTTT. Variable domain in full (rest from reference TRBV5-6 and TRBJ2-3): DAGVTQSPTHLIKTRGQQVTLRCSPKSGHDTVSWYQQALGQGPQFIFQYYEEEERQRGNFPDRFSGHQFPNYSSELNVNALLLGDSALYLCASSPEGTGWDTQYFGPGTRLTVL.